This paragraph covers one T cell receptor beta chain sequence. Its antigen is still unknown. These data belong to a study of breast tumors, draining lymph nodes, adjacent tissues. Breast cancer patients provided tissue from their axillary draining lymph nodes. Trimming pared 6 bases from V and 11 bases from J, leaving 17 bases between. CDR3 length: 13 amino acids. TCRdb independently ran MiXCR on the multiplex PCR reads; one entry per CDR3 protein. This table has approximately 90,000 distinct CDR3 sequences, approximately 29% appearing once. Overall study results and limits: The data were judged consistent with most tumor T cells coming from lymph node and expanding in tumor. Tumor T cell lymph node origin was a supported hypothesis, not proven. Tumor and nontumor repertoires were significantly more similar in luminal-like than in basal-like breast cancer.

The receptor's source is a female donor with breast cancer. Some clones in this sample may be carry-over from other donors' samples. Sequenced material: axillary lymph node tissue. This chain joins TRBV12-3 or TRBV12-4 and TRBJ1-5; the D is unclear. The CDR3 nucleotides read TGTGCCAGCAGCTCTAGCGGGAGAGAGACCCAGCATTTT. This translates into CASSSSGRETQHF.